These 14 T cell receptor beta chains were sequenced from one sample in a study of T cells in Graves' hyperthyroidism and ophthalmopathy. Using RNA transcripts as the source, TCR beta CDR3 regions were amplified. The primer set for the first-round RT-PCR of the TCR CDR3 was HTBI. TCRdb re-analysed the multiplex PCR reads in MiXCR, keeping a single row per CDR3 protein. The sample holds 300,000 to 450,000 distinct CDR3 sequences; approximately 15% are singletons and the top ten take 8% to 13%. The sample consisted of blood. These receptors originate from a woman aged 55-70 years with Graves' hyperthyroidism.

Many counts were recorded for this clonotype. The chain combines TRBV18 with TRBJ1-6; 10 nucleotides line up with TRBD1. Germline-derived CDR1 and CDR2 are KGHSH and LQKENI. The CDR3 length is 13 residues. V lost 8 bases and J lost 7; bases outside the gene matches: 2. The CDR3 DNA reads as TGTGCCAGCCGGACAGGGGGGAATTCACCCCTCCACTTT. It is translated as CASRTGGNSPLHF.

This clonotype was observed at least ten times. The rearrangement joins TRBV6-1 to TRBJ1-1; D ambiguous. V gave up 5 bases and J gave up 4 bases, with 11 bases separating them. The CDR3 is 13 residues long. Per the germline V gene, CDR1 is MNHNS and CDR2 is SASEGT. Here the CDR3 reads CASSSTRSTEAFF. CDR3 in DNA: TGTGCCAGCAGTTCGACACGTTCCACTGAAGCTTTCTTT.

The chain is built from TRBV15 and TRBJ1-1; no definite D call. Germline V lookup: CDR1 LNHNV, CDR2 YYDKDF (reference sequence). V lost 0 bases and J lost 0, with 17 bases in between. CDR3 length: 18 residues. The DNA of the CDR3 is TGTGCCACCAGCAGAGATTTTCCCAAGAGCCCTCTGAACACTGAAGCTTTCTTT. It codes for CATSRDFPKSPLNTEAFF.

The chain employs TRBV7-9 and TRBJ1-1; TRBD1 matches at 9 bases. V lost 1 base and J lost 3; bases outside the gene matches: 3. There are 15 residues in the CDR3. Germline lookup yields CDR1 SEHNR and CDR2 FQNEAQ (reference sequence). This CDR3 reads CASSLGTGADTEAFF. In nucleotides, the CDR3 is TGTGCCAGCAGCTTAGGGACAGGGGCAGACACTGAAGCTTTCTTT.

This clonotype has at least ten counts. V and J are TRBV5-5 and TRBJ2-3, with D possibly matching TRBD2 (6 bases). Germline assignment: CDR1 SGHKS and CDR2 YYEKEE (reference sequence). The CDR3 length is 15 residues. Deletions cut 5 bases from V and 5 bases from J, with 18 bases between. CDR3 sequence (DNA): TGTGCCAGCAGACCGGGACTCTCAATCGGAGATACGCAGTATTTT. Its protein is CASRPGLSIGDTQYF. The full variable domain, with the rest looked up from reference TRBV5-5 and TRBJ2-3, is DAGVTQSPTHLIKTRGQQVTLRCSPISGHKSVSWYQQVLGQGPQFIFQYYEKEERGRGNFPDRFSARQFPNYSSELNVNALLLGDSALYLCASRPGLSIGDTQYFGPGTRLTVL.

The table lists this clonotype with many counts. V gene TRBV7-9 combines with J gene TRBJ2-3; TRBD2 is a possible D gene (5 bases). V was trimmed by 1 base and J by 1 base, leaving 12 bases between them. The CDR3 is 16 residues long. Germline V gene sequence: CDR1 SEHNR, CDR2 FQNEAQ (reference sequence). CDR3 region: CASSLVLVGGTDTQYF. The CDR3 nucleotides read TGTGCCAGCAGCTTAGTTTTGGTGGGAGGCACAGATACGCAGTATTTT.

This clonotype was recorded at least ten times. This chain links TRBV3-1 with TRBJ2-5; 8 bases align to TRBD1. The CDR3 is 14 residues long. Germline trimming cut 1 base from V and 2 bases from J; bases unmatched to any gene: 0. Germline V gene sequence: CDR1 LGHDT, CDR2 YNNKEL (reference sequence). CDR3 sequence reads: CASSQGTGQETQYF. CDR3 bases: TGTGCCAGCAGCCAAGGGACAGGGCAAGAGACCCAGTACTTC.

Many counts were recorded for this clonotype. The chain carries TRBV11-2 and TRBJ1-2; TRBD1 aligns across 7 bases. The ends lost 3 bases at V and 4 bases at J; junction bases unmatched: 8. CDR3 length equals 15 residues. Germline V lookup: CDR1 SGHAT, CDR2 FQNNGV. For the CDR3, the DNA is TGTGCCAGCAGCTTGGGACAGTTAGGGGTCTATGGCTACACCTTC. Protein product: CASSLGQLGVYGYTF.

This clonotype was counted at least ten times. The rearrangement links TRBV28 to TRBJ2-7, with D perhaps TRBD1 (6 bases). Germline CDR1 MDHEN, CDR2 SYDVKM. V shed 4 bases and J shed 6 bases, with 22 bases lying between them. CDR3 size: 16 residues. This CDR3 reads CASSSGQGFGALEQYF. DNA of the CDR3: TGTGCCAGCAGTTCCGGGCAGGGGTTTGGGGCCCTCGAGCAGTACTTC.

In this sample, this clonotype turned up many times. This chain connects TRBV7-9 to TRBJ2-7, with 9 bases that match TRBD2. V shed 1 base and J 5 bases; nucleotides not matched to a gene: 6. The germline gives CDR1 SEHNR, CDR2 FQNEAQ (reference sequence). The CDR3 is made up of 15 amino acids. The CDR3 bases are TGTGCCAGCAGCTTAGTCGCGGGAGGGGTCGACGAGCAGTACTTC. It yields the protein CASSLVAGGVDEQYF. The full variable domain, its missing parts supplied by reference TRBV7-9 and TRBJ2-7, is DTGVSQNPRHKITKRGQNVTFRCDPISEHNRLYWYRQTLGQGPEFLTYFQNEAQLEKSRLLSDRFSAERPKGSFSTLEIQRTEQGDSAMYLCASSLVAGGVDEQYFGPGTRLTVT.

Ten or more counts support this clonotype. V is TRBV6-1 and J is TRBJ1-6; a possible D gene is TRBD1 (5 bases). The germline V gene has CDR1 MNHNS and CDR2 SASEGT. The length of the CDR3 is 16 residues. With 5 bases removed from V and 7 bases from J, the gap between germline ends came to 18 bases. The CDR3: CASSYGRSGRNSPLHF. DNA for the CDR3: TGTGCCAGCAGTTATGGGAGGTCAGGGAGGAATTCACCCCTCCACTTT.

This clonotype was seen many times. The rearrangement joins TRBV20-1 to TRBJ2-2, with D uncertain. The germline gives CDR1 DFQATT, CDR2 SNEGSKA (reference sequence). The V gene lost 6 bases and the J gene lost 4 bases, with 9 bases spanning the gap. CDR3 length: 12 residues. The CDR3 sequence is CSAGLGTGELFF. The CDR3 bases are TGCAGTGCGGGTCTAGGCACCGGGGAGCTGTTTTTT.

This clonotype was seen repeatedly, ten times or more. The CDR3 bases are TGTGCCAGCAGCTTCTCTCAAGGTCCCTACGAGCAGTACTTC. As protein: CASSFSQGPYEQYF. This chain joins TRBV11-2 and TRBJ2-7; D not certain. This CDR3 is 14 amino acids long. The V gene lost 3 bases and the J gene lost 2 bases, with 11 bases spanning the gap. CDR1 and CDR2 (germline): SGHAT, FQNNGV.

Ten or more counts support this clonotype. The chain has TRBV11-2 and TRBJ2-1; D is unresolved. The CDR3 length is 11 residues. CDR1 and CDR2 from the germline V gene are SGHAT and FQNNGV. The V gene lost 3 bases and the J gene lost 10 bases, with 7 bases spanning the gap. CDR3 nucleotides: TGTGCCAGCAGCTTGTCGCGAGAGCAGTTCTTC. Translation gives CASSLSREQFF.